The T cell receptor beta chain described here comes from a study of response to subunit inactivated influenza vaccine (dated by TCRdb to the late 2010s). For the wider study: Deep quantitative T cell receptor repertoire profiling was used in the study to track responses to a trivalent subunit inactivated influenza vaccine.

Study-wide findings and limitations: According to the authors, only a limited number of new T cells may be recruited by each seasonal influenza vaccination.

There are 11 amino acids in the CDR3, from cysteine to phenylalanine inclusive. The sequence is cut down to CDR3 DNA, 33 bases in frame from base 1. V loses 3 bases of germline sequence and J loses 7 bases, and the interval between the two ends is 10 bases. Based on the germline V gene (reference sequence), the CDR1 and CDR2 sequences are DFQATT and SNEGSKA. To prepare the library, RT-PCR was applied. Sequencer: Illumina HiSeq 2500. TCRdb passed the public sequencing reads through fastp at Q25 and MiXCR, retaining productive beta sequences. CDR3 protein sequences are deduplicated, and each keeps its most common genes and DNA. The sample table lists roughly 670,000 distinct CDR3 sequences, approximately 15% of them with a count of one. 7.5% to 9% of the sample belongs to the ten largest clones. Remarks on this clonotype: Its antigen remains undetermined. Base qualities are not at hand, and no much larger clone is one base apart.

The receptor was isolated from a man in his fifties who received an inactivated influenza vaccine. Donor details come from another sample of the same person, matched by shared clones. The V gene is TRBV20-1 and the J gene is TRBJ2-7; there is no confident call for the D gene. This specimen was PBMCs from blood, taken 14 to 15 days before vaccination. The nucleotide sequence is given as TGCAGTGCTAGGGCCCTGTGGGAGCAGTACTTC. Its product reads: CSARALWEQYF.